This TCR beta chain was sequenced during a study of Ad26.COV2.S vaccination and SARS-CoV-2 variants. The V end was cut by 2 bases, the J end by 5 bases, with 6 bases between. This CDR3 is 12 amino acids long. CDR1 MDHEN and CDR2 SYDVKM come from the germline V gene. Noted treatment: over 15 received Ad26.COV2.S at low or high dose, single or two shots; about 5 received placebo; per-sample allocation not given. Specimens were obtained on day 63 following the first vaccine or placebo injection. The assay was immunoSEQ multiplex PCR, and TCRdb's table has in-frame clones only and misses some. The sample yields under 600,000 clones, approximately 90% seen once.

The receptor was isolated from a person aged 18 to 65 who received the Ad26.COV2.S COVID-19 vaccine or a placebo. V and J are TRBV28 and TRBJ1-2, with no clear D. The material sequenced was peripheral blood, taken in a trial of Ad26.COV2.S vaccine versus placebo. For the CDR3, the DNA is TGTGCCAGCAGTTTAGCCGGGTATGGCTACACCTTC. Protein product: CASSLAGYGYTF.